This T cell receptor beta chain was captured by sequencing in a study of blood T cell repertoires in COVID-19. Study background: The samples span acute and convalescent COVID-19 from the United States, Italy and Spain.

Germline V gene sequence: CDR1 LNHDA, CDR2 SQIVND (reference sequence). Trimming removed 5 bases from V and 4 bases from J; junction bases left unmatched: 4. The CDR3 covers 15 residues. Original processing methods: From reference gene primer amplification, estimates of nucleated cell counts were derived. Measured with immunoSEQ multiplex PCR; TCRdb has only the in-frame clones, and not every one. The V and J calls and clone size are taken from that table; D and trimming were inferred from the DNA. The table shows 90,000 to 150,000 clones, with 80% to 90% occurring only once. This chain connects TRBV19 to TRBJ2-5, with TRBD2 matching over 13 bases. The sequenced sample was peripheral blood. This TCR derives from a human donor in a cohort sampled during active COVID-19. The CDR3 spells CASSQLAGGLETQYF. In nucleotides, the CDR3 is TGTGCCAGTAGTCAACTAGCGGGGGGGCTAGAGACCCAGTACTTC. The variable domain in full, completed from reference TRBV19 and TRBJ2-5, reads DGGITQSPKYLFRKEGQNVTLSCEQNLNHDAMYWYRQDPGQGLRLIYYSQIVNDFQKGDIAEGYSVSREKKESFPLTVTSAQKNPTAFYLCASSQLAGGLETQYFGPGTRLLVL.